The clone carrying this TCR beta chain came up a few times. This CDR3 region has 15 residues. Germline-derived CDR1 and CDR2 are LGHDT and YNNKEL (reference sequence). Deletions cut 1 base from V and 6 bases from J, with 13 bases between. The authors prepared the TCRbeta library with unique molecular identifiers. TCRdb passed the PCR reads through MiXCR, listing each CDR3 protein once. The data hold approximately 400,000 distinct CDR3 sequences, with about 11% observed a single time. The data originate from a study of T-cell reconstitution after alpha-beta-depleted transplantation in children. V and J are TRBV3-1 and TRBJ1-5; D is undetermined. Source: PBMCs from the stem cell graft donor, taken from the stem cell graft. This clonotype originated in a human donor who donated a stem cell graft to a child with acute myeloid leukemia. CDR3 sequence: CASSQGAYGSQPQHF. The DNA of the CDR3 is TGTGCCAGCAGCCAAGGGGCTTACGGTAGTCAGCCCCAGCATTTT.